Listed below are T cell receptor beta chains from one sample, sequenced in a study of shared clonotypes between healthy human individuals. Some clones are missing from TCRdb's copy, which holds only in-frame ones; the method was immunoSEQ multiplex PCR. Here the sample spans about 2.4 million clones, 93% being singletons. Sample: naive CD4+ T cells from PBMCs. All receptors come from a man between 18 and 29 years old in good health. Some clones in this sample may be carry-over from other donors' samples. The CDR3 runs from the conserved cysteine through the conserved F or W. Fields, in order: CDR3 DNA, CDR3 protein, V gene, clone size, J gene, D gene. The D gene is left open where the match is weak. A clone size is listed for some rows: how often the clone was seen (once, few, many), or a class if it is expanded.

CDR3 DNA: TGCAGCGTTGCCGGCAGGGTCGGAGTAGGGGAGACCCAGTACTTC; CDR3 protein: CSVAGRVGVGETQYF; V gene: TRBV29-1; clone size: -; J gene: TRBJ2-5; D gene: -
CDR3 DNA: TGTGCCAGCAGCACCCGGGACAGCACTGAAGCTTTCTTT; CDR3 protein: CASSTRDSTEAFF; V gene: TRBV9; clone size: once; J gene: TRBJ1-1; D gene: TRBD1
CDR3 DNA: TGTGCCATGGGGGACTACCTTAGCTCCTACGAGCAGTACTTC; CDR3 protein: CAMGDYLSSYEQYF; V gene: TRBV10-3; clone size: -; J gene: TRBJ2-7; D gene: TRBD2
CDR3 DNA: TGTGCCAGCAGGAGGGGAAGTGGAGCTTTCTTT; CDR3 protein: CASRRGSGAFF; V gene: TRBV6-1; clone size: -; J gene: TRBJ1-1; D gene: -
CDR3 DNA: TGTGCCAGCAGTTTGACACCGGGCAATCAGCCCCAGCATTTT; CDR3 protein: CASSLTPGNQPQHF; V gene: TRBV28; clone size: few; J gene: TRBJ1-5; D gene: -
CDR3 DNA: TGTGCCAGCAGTAACAAGGGGGCCGTGAGCACAGATACGCAGTATTTT; CDR3 protein: CASSNKGAVSTDTQYF; V gene: TRBV28; clone size: once; J gene: TRBJ2-3; D gene: TRBD1
CDR3 DNA: TGTGCCAGCAGTGAGCCGGGACAATGGGGCTACACCTTC; CDR3 protein: CASSEPGQWGYTF; V gene: TRBV6-1; clone size: -; J gene: TRBJ1-2; D gene: -
CDR3 DNA: TGTGCCAGCAGCCAGCCCCCGGGGGTTAGCTCTGGGGCCAACGTCCTGACTTTC; CDR3 protein: CASSQPPGVSSGANVLTF; V gene: TRBV14; clone size: -; J gene: TRBJ2-6; D gene: -
CDR3 DNA: TGTGCCAGCACCTGGGCCTTAGGGAACTCTAATGAAAAACTGTTTTTT; CDR3 protein: CASTWALGNSNEKLFF; V gene: TRBV2; clone size: -; J gene: TRBJ1-4; D gene: -
CDR3 DNA: TGTGCCAGCAGCGGGAGCCTCCGAGGGGGGACCGGGGAGCTGTTTTTT; CDR3 protein: CASSGSLRGGTGELFF; V gene: TRBV5-6; clone size: -; J gene: TRBJ2-2; D gene: -
CDR3 DNA: TGCAGCGCTACTTTGGGGTACGATGAGCAGTTCTTC; CDR3 protein: CSATLGYDEQFF; V gene: TRBV29-1; clone size: once; J gene: TRBJ2-1; D gene: -
CDR3 DNA: TGTGCCAGCAGCTCCTGGGACCGATCTGAAGCTTTCTTT; CDR3 protein: CASSSWDRSEAFF; V gene: TRBV7-8; clone size: once; J gene: TRBJ1-1; D gene: -
CDR3 DNA: TGTGCCAGCAGCCCGCAGGGGGCGAACTATGGCTACACCTTC; CDR3 protein: CASSPQGANYGYTF; V gene: TRBV6-4; clone size: once; J gene: TRBJ1-2; D gene: TRBD1